These 8 T cell receptor beta chains came from one sample sequenced in a study of OX40 agonist ivuxolimab in advanced cancers. Profiled with immunoSEQ multiplex PCR; TCRdb holds only in-frame clones, not every one. The profile shows 100,000 or so clones, roughly 84% of them singletons. Sequenced here: CD4+ or CD8+ T cells sorted from blood, sampled in a trial of the OX40 agonist ivuxolimab. The receptor source for this set is an adult with an advanced solid tumor such as melanoma, head and neck, liver or kidney cancer.

The chain combines TRBV28 with TRBJ2-4; possible D gene TRBD1, 6 bases. Germline CDR1 MDHEN, CDR2 SYDVKM. The V end was cut by 6 bases, the J end by 3 bases, with 15 bases between. The CDR3 is 15 amino acids. The CDR3 DNA sequence: TGTGCCAGCAGACACAGGGATTTGGTCAAAAACATTCAGTACTTC. Translation gives CASRHRDLVKNIQYF.

This clone was recorded only once. V is TRBV18 and J is TRBJ2-1; the match to TRBD2 covers 8 bases. Germline assignment: CDR1 KGHSH and CDR2 LQKENI. V lost 8 bases, J lost 2 bases, and 5 bases stayed unmatched. This CDR3 is 14 amino acids long. The CDR3 sequence: CASAGGLAYNEQFF. In DNA, the CDR3 is TGTGCCAGCGCCGGGGGACTAGCCTACAATGAGCAGTTCTTC.

The chain combines TRBV5-6 with TRBJ1-1; maybe TRBD1 (6 bases). CDR1 SGHDT and CDR2 YYEEEE come from the germline V gene. This CDR3 is 17 amino acids long. V lost 4 bases and J 1 base, leaving 20 bases between the germline ends. This chain's CDR3 is CASSPAQGWFWNTEAFF. CDR3 bases: TGTGCCAGCAGCCCGGCTCAGGGGTGGTTTTGGAACACTGAAGCTTTCTTT.

There are a few counts of this clone. The rearrangement joins TRBV5-4 to TRBJ2-3; 8 bases align to TRBD2. This CDR3 is 15 amino acids long. V trimming: 1 base; J trimming: 7 bases; junction bases outside the gene matches: 8. Germline V gene sequence: CDR1 SGHNT, CDR2 YYREEE (reference sequence). The CDR3 spells CASSLWFSGTNTQYF. Written as DNA, the CDR3 is TGTGCCAGCAGCTTGTGGTTTAGCGGGACCAATACGCAGTATTTT.

This chain joins TRBV30 and TRBJ2-1; D unresolved. Germline assignment: CDR1 GTSNPN and CDR2 SVGIG (reference sequence). The CDR3 is 15 amino acids. Trimming removed 0 bases from V and 0 bases from J, with 9 bases in between. DNA for the CDR3: TGTGCCTGGAGTGTAGGCGCGAGCTCCTACAATGAGCAGTTCTTC. This sequence encodes CAWSVGASSYNEQFF.

Turning to this clone: At one of its ends the junction is not consistent with the germline gene, which may arise from a read error. The V and J genes are TRBV7-2 and TRBJ2-7; no reliable D call. The CDR3 length is 11 residues. Germline V CDR1 and CDR2: SGHTA, FQGNSA. The DNA of the CDR3 is TGTGCCAGCAGCATAGCCACCGAGCAGTACTTC. Protein product: CASSIATEQYF. The variable domain in full, completed from reference TRBV7-2 and TRBJ2-7, reads GAGVSQSPSNKVTEKGKDVELRCDPISGHTALYWYRQSLGQGLEFLIYFQGNSAPDKSGLPSDRFSAERTGGSVSTLTIQRTQQEDSAVYLCASSIATEQYFGPGTRLTVT.

The V gene is TRBV27, the J gene TRBJ1-1; D perhaps matches TRBD1 (5 bases). In germline, CDR1 is MNHEY, CDR2 SMNVEV (reference sequence). The CDR3 consists of 14 residues. V dropped 3 bases and J dropped 5 bases, with 13 bases sitting between them. The CDR3 loop is CASSLGGAVTEAFF. The DNA of the CDR3 is TGTGCCAGCAGTTTGGGCGGGGCGGTTACTGAAGCTTTCTTT.

The J gene is TRBJ2-3, the V gene TRBV4-1; D is perhaps TRBD1 (6 bases). V dropped 1 base and J dropped 4 bases, with 12 bases sitting between them. The germline gives CDR1 MGHRA, CDR2 YSYEKL. The CDR3 sequence is 15 residues long. CDR3 in DNA: TGCGCCAGCAGCCAAGTCGGGACACCCGCAGATACGCAGTATTTT. Its protein is CASSQVGTPADTQYF.